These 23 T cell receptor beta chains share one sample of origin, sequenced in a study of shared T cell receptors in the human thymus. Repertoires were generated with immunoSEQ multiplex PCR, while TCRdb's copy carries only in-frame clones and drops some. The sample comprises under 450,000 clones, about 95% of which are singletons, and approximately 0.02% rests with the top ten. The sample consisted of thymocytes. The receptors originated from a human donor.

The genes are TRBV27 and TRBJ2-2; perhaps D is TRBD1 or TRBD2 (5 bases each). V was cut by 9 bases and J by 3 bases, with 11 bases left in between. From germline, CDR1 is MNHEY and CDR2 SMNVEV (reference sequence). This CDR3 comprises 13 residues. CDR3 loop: CASGDRYTGELFF. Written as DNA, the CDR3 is TGTGCCAGTGGGGACCGATACACCGGGGAGCTGTTTTTT.

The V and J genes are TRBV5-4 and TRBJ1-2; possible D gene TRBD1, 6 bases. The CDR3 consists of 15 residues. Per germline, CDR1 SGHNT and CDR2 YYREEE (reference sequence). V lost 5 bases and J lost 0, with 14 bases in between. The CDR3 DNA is TGTGCCAGCAGTATTGGACAGCCAACTAACTATGGCTACACCTTC. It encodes CASSIGQPTNYGYTF.

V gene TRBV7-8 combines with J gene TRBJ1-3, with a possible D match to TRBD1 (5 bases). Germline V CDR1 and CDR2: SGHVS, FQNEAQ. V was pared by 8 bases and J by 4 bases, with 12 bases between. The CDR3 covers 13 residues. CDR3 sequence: CASLGAGGNTIYF. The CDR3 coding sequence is TGTGCCAGCCTAGGGGCGGGGGGAAACACCATATATTTT. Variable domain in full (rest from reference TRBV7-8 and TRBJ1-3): GAGVSQSPRYKVAKRGQDVALRCDPISGHVSLFWYQQALGQGPEFLTYFQNEAQLDKSGLPSDRFFAERPEGSVSTLKIQRTQQEDSAVYLCASLGAGGNTIYFGEGSWLTVV.

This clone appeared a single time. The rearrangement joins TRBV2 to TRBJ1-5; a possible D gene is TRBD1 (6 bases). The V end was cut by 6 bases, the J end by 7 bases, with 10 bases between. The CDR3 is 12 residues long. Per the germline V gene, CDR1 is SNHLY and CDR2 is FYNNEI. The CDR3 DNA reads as TGTGCCAGCAGGGGACACGGGCAGCCCCAGCATTTT. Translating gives CASRGHGQPQHF.

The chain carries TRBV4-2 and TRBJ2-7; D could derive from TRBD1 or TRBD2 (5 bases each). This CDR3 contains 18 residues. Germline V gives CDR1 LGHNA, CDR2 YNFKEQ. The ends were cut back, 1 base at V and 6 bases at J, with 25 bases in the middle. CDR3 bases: TGTGCCAGCAGCCAAGTTCTCCGGGACCAAACCTACTTCGGCGAGCAGTACTTC. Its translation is CASSQVLRDQTYFGEQYF.

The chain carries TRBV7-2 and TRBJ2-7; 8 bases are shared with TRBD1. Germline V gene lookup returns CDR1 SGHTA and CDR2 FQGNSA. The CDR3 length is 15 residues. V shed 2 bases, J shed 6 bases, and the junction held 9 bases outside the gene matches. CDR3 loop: CASSLSWQGAVEQYF. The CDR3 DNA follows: TGTGCCAGCAGCTTATCCTGGCAGGGGGCTGTCGAGCAGTACTTC.

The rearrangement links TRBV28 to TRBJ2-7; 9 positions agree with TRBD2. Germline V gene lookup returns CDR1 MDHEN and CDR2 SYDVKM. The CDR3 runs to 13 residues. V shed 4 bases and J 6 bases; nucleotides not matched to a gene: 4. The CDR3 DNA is TGTGCCAGCAGTTCGGCGGGAGGGGGCGAGCAGTACTTC. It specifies CASSSAGGGEQYF.

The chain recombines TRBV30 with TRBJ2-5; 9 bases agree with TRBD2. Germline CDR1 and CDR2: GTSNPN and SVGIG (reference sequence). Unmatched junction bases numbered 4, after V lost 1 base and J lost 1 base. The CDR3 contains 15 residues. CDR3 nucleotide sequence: TGTGCCTGGAGTGGGGGACTAGCCGTCCAAGAGACCCAGTACTTC. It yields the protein CAWSGGLAVQETQYF.

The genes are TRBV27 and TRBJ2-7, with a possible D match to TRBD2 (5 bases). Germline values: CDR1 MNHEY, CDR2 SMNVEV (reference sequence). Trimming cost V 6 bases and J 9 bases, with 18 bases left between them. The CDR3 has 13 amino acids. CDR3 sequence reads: CASRHEGWVGQYF. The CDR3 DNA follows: TGTGCCAGCAGACACGAGGGATGGGTCGGGCAGTACTTC.

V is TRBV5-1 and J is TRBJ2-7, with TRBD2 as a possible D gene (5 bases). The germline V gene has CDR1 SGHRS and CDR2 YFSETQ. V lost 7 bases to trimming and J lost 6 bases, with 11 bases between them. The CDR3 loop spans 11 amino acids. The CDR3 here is CASRPGSEQYF. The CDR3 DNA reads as TGCGCCAGCCGACCGGGATCCGAGCAGTACTTC.

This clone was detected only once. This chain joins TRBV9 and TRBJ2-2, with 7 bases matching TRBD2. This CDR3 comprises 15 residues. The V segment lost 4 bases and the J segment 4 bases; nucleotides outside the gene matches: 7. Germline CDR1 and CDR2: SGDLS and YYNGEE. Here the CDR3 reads CASSTLGLPTGELFF. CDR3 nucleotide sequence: TGTGCCAGCAGCACCTTGGGACTACCCACCGGGGAGCTGTTTTTT.

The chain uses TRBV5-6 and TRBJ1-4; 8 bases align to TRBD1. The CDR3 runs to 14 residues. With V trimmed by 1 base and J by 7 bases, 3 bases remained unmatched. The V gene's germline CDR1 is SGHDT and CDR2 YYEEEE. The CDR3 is CASSLRQGSEKLFF. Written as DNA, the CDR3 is TGTGCCAGCAGCTTGCGACAGGGGAGTGAAAAACTGTTTTTT.

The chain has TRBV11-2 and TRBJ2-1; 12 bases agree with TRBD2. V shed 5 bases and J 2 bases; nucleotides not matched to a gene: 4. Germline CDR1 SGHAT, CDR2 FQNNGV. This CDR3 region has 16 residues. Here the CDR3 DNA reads TGTGCCAGCAGCGCTCTAGCGGGAGGGGCCTACAATGAGCAGTTCTTC. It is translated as CASSALAGGAYNEQFF.

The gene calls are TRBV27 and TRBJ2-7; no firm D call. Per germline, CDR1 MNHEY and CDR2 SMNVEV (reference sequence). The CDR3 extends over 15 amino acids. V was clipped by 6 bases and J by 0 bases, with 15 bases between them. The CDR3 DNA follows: TGTGCCAGCAGAAACACCAGCAAGAGCTCCTACGAGCAGTACTTC. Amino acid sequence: CASRNTSKSSYEQYF.

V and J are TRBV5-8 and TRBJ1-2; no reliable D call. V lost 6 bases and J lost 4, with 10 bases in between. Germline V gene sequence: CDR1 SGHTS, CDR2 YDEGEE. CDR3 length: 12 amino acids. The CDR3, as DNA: TGTGCCAGCAATCCCCTCTTCTATGGCTACACCTTC. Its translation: CASNPLFYGYTF.

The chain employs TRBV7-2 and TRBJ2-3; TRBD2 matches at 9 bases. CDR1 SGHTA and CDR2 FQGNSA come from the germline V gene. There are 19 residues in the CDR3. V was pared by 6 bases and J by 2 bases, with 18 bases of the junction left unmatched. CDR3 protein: CASRSYPLPLAGYTDTQYF. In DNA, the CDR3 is TGTGCCAGCAGGTCTTACCCTTTACCGCTAGCGGGGTACACAGATACGCAGTATTTT. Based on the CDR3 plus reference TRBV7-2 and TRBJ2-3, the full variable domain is GAGVSQSPSNKVTEKGKDVELRCDPISGHTALYWYRQSLGQGLEFLIYFQGNSAPDKSGLPSDRFSAERTGGSVSTLTIQRTQQEDSAVYLCASRSYPLPLAGYTDTQYFGPGTRLTVL.

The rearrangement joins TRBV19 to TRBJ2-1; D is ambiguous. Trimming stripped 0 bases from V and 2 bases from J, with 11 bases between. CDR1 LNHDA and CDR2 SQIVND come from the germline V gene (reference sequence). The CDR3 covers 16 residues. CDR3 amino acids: CASSIDRAPPYNEQFF. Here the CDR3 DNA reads TGTGCCAGTAGTATAGATCGGGCTCCACCCTACAATGAGCAGTTCTTC.

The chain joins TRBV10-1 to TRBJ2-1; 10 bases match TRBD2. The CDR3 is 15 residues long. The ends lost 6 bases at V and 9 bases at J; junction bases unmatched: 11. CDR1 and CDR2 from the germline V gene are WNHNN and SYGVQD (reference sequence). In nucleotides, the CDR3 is TGCGCCAGCAGCTTTGGTGCTAGCGGGAGTCTTGAGCAGTTCTTC. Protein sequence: CASSFGASGSLEQFF.

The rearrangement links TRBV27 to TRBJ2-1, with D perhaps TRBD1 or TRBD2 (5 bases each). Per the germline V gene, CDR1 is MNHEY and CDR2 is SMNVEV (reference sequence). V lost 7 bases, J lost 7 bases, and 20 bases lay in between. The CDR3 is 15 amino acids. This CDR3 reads CASTPPTGRINEQFF. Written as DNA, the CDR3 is TGTGCCAGCACTCCCCCGACGGGACGGATTAATGAGCAGTTCTTC.

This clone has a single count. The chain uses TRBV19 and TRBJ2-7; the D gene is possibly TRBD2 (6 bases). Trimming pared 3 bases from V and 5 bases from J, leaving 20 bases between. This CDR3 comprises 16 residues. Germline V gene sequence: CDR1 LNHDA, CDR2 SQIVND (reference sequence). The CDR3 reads CASSMGLPGDSHEQYF. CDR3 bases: TGTGCCAGTAGTATGGGGCTCCCGGGGGATTCGCACGAGCAGTACTTC.

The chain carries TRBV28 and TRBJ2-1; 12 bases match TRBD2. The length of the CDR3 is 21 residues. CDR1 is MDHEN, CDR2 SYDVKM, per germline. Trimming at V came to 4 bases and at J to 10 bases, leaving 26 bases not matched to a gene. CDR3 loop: CASSYDGPKVSLAGGPREQFF. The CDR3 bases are TGTGCCAGCAGTTACGATGGGCCCAAGGTGTCACTAGCGGGAGGCCCCCGGGAGCAGTTCTTC.

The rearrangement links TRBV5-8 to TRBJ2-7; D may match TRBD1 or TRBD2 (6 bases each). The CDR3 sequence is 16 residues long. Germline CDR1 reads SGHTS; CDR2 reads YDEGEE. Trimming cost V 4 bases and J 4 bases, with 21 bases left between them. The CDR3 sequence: CASSPKGGPHPYEQYF. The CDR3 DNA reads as TGTGCCAGCAGCCCGAAGGGGGGACCTCACCCATACGAGCAGTACTTC.

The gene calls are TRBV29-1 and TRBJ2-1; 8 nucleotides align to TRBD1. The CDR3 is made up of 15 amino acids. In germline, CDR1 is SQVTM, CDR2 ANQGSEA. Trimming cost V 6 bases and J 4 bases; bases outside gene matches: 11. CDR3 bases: TGCAGCGTCGACGGTGAAACAGGGGGGTACAATGAGCAGTTCTTC. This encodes CSVDGETGGYNEQFF.